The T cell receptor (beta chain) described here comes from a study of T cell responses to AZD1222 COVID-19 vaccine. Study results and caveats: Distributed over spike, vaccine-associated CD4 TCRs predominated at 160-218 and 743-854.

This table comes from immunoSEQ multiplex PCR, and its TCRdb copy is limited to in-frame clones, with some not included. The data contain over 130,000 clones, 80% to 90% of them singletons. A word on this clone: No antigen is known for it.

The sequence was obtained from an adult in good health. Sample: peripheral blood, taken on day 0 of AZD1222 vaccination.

The CDR3 DNA follows: TGCGCCAGCAGCCCGGACCTTGGCAATCAGCCCCAGCATTTT. Protein sequence: CASSPDLGNQPQHF. V and J are TRBV5-1 and TRBJ1-5; unclear D gene. This CDR3 has 14 amino acids. CDR1 and CDR2 (germline): SGHRS, YFSETQ. The V end lost 4 bases, the J end lost 2 bases, and 10 bases lay between the germline ends.